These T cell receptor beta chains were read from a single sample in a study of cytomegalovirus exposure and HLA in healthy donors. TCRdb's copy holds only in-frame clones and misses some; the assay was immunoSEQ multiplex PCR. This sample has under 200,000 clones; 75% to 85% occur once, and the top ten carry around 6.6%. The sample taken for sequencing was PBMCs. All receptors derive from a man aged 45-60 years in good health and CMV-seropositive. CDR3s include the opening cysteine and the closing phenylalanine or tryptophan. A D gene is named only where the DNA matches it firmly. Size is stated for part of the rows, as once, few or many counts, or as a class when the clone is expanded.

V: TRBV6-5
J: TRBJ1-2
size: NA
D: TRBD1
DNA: TGTGCCAGCAGGGGATGGGACAGGACTAACTATGGCTACACCTTC
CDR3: CASRGWDRTNYGYTF

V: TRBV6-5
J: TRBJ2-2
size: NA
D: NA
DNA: TGTGCCAGCAGCCGCGTGGGAAGCGGCCAACTGTTTTTT
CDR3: CASSRVGSGQLFF

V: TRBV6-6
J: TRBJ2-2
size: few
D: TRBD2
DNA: TGTGCCAGCAGTTACGGGGGGGACACCGGGGAGCTGTTTTTT
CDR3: CASSYGGDTGELFF

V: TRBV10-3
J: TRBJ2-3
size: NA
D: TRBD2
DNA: TGTGCCATCAGTGAGCCCCCTAGCGGGAGGGCCACAGATACGCAGTATTTT
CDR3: CAISEPPSGRATDTQYF

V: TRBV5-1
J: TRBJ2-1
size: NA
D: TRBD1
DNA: TGCGCCAGCAGCTCGCCACTCCCGGGACAGGGTAATGAGCAGTTCTTC
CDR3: CASSSPLPGQGNEQFF

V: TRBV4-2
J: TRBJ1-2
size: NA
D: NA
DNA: TGTGCCAGCAGCCAAGATGAACAGATCTATGGCTACACCTTC
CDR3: CASSQDEQIYGYTF

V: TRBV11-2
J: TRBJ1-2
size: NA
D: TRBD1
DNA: TGTGCCAGCAGCTTAGATCTGGGACAGCTCTATGGCTACACCTTC
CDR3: CASSLDLGQLYGYTF

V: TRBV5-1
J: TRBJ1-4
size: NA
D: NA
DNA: TGCGCCAGTAGAGGGATCGGGGAGGAAAAACTGTTTTTT
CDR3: CASRGIGEEKLFF

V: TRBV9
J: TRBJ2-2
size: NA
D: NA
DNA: TGTGCCAGCAGCGATAACGGGGAGCTGTTTTTT
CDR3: CASSDNGELFF

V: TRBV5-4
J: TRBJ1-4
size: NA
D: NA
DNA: TGTGCCAGCAGCCTAAAAACAGGGAGTAATGAAAAACTGTTTTTT
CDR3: CASSLKTGSNEKLFF

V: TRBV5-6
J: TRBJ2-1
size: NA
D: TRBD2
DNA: TGTGCCAGCAGCTTGATGCTAGCGGGTACCTACAATGAGCAGTTCTTC
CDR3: CASSLMLAGTYNEQFF

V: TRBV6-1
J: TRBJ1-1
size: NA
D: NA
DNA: TGTGCCAGCACCGAAGGGAGACAGGAGAACACTGAAGCTTTCTTT
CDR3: CASTEGRQENTEAFF

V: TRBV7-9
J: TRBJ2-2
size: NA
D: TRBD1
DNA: TGTGCCAGCAGCCCTCGGGACAGACCGAACACCGGGGAGCTGTTTTTT
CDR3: CASSPRDRPNTGELFF

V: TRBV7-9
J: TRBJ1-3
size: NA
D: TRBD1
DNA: TGTGCCAGCAGCTTGGGACAGGGACGTATTTCTGGAAACACCATATATTTT
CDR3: CASSLGQGRISGNTIYF

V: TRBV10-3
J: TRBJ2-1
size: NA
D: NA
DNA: TGTGCCGCTTCACAGGGTACGGATGAGCAGTTCTTC
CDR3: CAASQGTDEQFF

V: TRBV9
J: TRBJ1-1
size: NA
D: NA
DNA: TGTGCCAGCAGCGTAGGGGTGGGGGGAGGCACTGAAGCTTTCTTT
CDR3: CASSVGVGGGTEAFF

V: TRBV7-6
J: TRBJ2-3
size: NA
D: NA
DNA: TGTGCCAGCAGCCCTCAGCGGGCGGAGCGCACAGATACGCAGTATTTT
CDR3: CASSPQRAERTDTQYF

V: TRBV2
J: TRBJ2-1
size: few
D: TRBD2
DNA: TGTGCCAGCAGTGAGACTAGCGGGGGATACAATGAGCAGTTCTTC
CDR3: CASSETSGGYNEQFF

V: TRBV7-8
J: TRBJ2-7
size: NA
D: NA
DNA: TGTGCCAGCAGCTTCCGATACGAGCAGTACTTC
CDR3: CASSFRYEQYF

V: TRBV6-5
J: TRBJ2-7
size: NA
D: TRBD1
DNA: TGTGCCAGCAGACTTCCGGGACAGTTGTTTGCCGAGCAGTACTTC
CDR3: CASRLPGQLFAEQYF

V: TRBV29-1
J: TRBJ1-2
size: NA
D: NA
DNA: TGCAGCGTGGGGGCGGAGGCAAAGACCTTC
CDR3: CSVGAEAKTF

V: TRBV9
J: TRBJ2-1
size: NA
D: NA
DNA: TGTGCCAGCAGCCCCCACAGGCGAAGCTCCTACAATGAGCAGTTCTTC
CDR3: CASSPHRRSSYNEQFF

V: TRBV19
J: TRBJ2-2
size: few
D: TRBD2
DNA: TGTGCCAGTGCCCTCCCGGGCGGGAGGGCCAGACACACCGGGGAGCTGTTTTTT
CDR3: CASALPGGRARHTGELFF

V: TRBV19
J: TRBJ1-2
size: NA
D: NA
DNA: TGTGCCAGTAGCCACGGGTTCTATGGCTACACCTTC
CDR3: CASSHGFYGYTF

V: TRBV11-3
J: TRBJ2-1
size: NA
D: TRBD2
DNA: TGTGCCAGCAGCTCGCGGGGTTCTGGACTAGCGGGGGTCCGGTACAATGAGCAGTTCTTC
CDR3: CASSSRGSGLAGVRYNEQFF

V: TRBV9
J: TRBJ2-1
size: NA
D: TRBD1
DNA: TGTGCCAGCAGCGCCTTGACAGGGTCAGACAATGAGCAGTTCTTC
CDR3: CASSALTGSDNEQFF

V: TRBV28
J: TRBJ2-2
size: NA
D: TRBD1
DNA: TGTGCCAGCAGTTTGGGGGGACAGGGGACCGGGGAGCTGTTTTTT
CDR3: CASSLGGQGTGELFF

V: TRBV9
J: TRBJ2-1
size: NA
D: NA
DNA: TGTGCCAGCAGCGTAGCTGAACAGTACAATGAGCAGTTCTTC
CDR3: CASSVAEQYNEQFF

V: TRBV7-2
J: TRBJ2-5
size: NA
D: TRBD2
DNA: TGTGCCAGCAGCCCCTTAAGAGCGGGAGGGCCAGAGACCCAGTACTTC
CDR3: CASSPLRAGGPETQYF

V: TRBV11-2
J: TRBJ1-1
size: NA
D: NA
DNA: TGTGCCAGCAGCCCCGGTGGAGGGCTGAACACTGAAGCTTTCTTT
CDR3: CASSPGGGLNTEAFF

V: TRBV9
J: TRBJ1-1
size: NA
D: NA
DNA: TGTGCCAGCAGCCCAGAGGAGGCGCGGGTCACTGAAGCTTTCTTT
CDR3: CASSPEEARVTEAFF

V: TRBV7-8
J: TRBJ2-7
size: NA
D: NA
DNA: TGTGCCAGCAGCTTAGCGCGCAGGGGCTACGGCGAGCAGTACTTC
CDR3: CASSLARRGYGEQYF

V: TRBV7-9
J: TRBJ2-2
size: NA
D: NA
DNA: TGTGCCAGCAGCGCTCGCGACATTAGGAATACCGGGGAGCTGTTTTTT
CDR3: CASSARDIRNTGELFF

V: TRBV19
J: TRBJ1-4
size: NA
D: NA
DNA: TGTGCCAGCGGGACCTACGGGAGAGCAACTAATGAAAAACTGTTTTTT
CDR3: CASGTYGRATNEKLFF

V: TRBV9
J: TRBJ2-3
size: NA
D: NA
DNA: TGTGCCAGCAGCGTAGAAGGTCGGGTCAGCACAGATACGCAGTATTTT
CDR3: CASSVEGRVSTDTQYF

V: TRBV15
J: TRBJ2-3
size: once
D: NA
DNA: TGTGCCACCAGCAGAGAGGGAGGAGGCACAGATACGCAGTATTTT
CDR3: CATSREGGGTDTQYF

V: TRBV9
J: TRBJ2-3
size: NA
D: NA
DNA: TGTGCCAGCAGCGTAGAGTCTACCAGCACAGATACGCAGTATTTT
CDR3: CASSVESTSTDTQYF

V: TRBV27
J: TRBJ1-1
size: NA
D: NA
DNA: TGTGCCAGCAGTTTATCGTTCGCCAGGGGTTCAGATGAAGCTTTCTTT
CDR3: CASSLSFARGSDEAFF

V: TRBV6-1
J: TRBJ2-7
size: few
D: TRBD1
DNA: TGTGCCAGCGGCCGGGACAGGGACTACGAGCAGTACTTC
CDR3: CASGRDRDYEQYF

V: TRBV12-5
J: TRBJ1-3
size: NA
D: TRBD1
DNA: TGTGCTAGTGGTTTGGCAGACAGGGCCGGAAACACCATATATTTT
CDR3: CASGLADRAGNTIYF

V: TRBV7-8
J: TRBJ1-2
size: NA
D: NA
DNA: TGTGCCAGCAGCTCCGCAGGGAACTATGGCTACACCTTC
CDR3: CASSSAGNYGYTF

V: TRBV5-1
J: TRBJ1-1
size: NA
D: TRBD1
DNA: TGCGCCAGCAGCGAAGGGACAGCAAACACTGAAGCTTTCTTT
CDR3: CASSEGTANTEAFF